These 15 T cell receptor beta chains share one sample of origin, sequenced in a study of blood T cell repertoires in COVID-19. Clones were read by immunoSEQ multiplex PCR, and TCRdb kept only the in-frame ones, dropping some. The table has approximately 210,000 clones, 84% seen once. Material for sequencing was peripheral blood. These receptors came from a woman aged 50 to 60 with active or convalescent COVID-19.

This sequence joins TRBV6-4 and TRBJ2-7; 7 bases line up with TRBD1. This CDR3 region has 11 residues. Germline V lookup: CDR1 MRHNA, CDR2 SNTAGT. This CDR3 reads CLKGQSYEQYV. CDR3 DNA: TGCCTTAAGGGACAGTCCTACGAGCAGTACGTC.

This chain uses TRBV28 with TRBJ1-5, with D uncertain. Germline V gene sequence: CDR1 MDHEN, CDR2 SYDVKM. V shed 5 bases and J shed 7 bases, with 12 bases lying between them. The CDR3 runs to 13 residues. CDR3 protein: CASSMRVQQPQHF. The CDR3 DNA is TGTGCCAGCAGTATGAGGGTGCAACAGCCCCAGCATTTT.

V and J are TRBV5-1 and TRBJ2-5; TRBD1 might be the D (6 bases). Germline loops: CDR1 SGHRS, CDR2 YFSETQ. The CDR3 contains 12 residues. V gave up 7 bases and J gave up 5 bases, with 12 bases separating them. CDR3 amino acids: CASGLQGETQYF. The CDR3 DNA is TGCGCCAGCGGACTTCAGGGGGAGACCCAGTACTTC.

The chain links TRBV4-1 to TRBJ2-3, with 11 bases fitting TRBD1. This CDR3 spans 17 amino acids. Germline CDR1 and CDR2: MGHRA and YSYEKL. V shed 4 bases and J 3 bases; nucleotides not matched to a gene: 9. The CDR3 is CASSRARGQGGTDTQYF. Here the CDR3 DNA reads TGCGCCAGCAGCCGGGCGAGGGGACAGGGGGGGACAGATACGCAGTATTTT.

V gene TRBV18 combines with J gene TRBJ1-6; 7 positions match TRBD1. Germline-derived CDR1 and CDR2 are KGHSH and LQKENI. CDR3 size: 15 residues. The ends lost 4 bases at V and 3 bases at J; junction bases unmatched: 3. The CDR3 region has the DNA TGTGCCAGCTCACAACAGGGGAACTATAATTCACCCCTCCACTTT. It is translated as CASSQQGNYNSPLHF.

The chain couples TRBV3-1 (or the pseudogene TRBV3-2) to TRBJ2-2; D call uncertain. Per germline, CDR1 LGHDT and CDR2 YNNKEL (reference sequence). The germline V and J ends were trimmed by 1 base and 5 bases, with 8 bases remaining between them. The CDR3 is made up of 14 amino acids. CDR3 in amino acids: CASSQGLRTGELFF. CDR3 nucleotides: TGTGCCAGCAGCCAAGGCTTGAGGACCGGGGAGCTGTTTTTT.

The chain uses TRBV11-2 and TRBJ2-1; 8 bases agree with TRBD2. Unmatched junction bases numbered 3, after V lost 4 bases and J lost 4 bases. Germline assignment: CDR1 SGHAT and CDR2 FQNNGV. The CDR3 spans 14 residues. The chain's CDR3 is CASSSTSGYNEQFF. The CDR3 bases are TGTGCCAGCAGCTCAACTAGCGGTTACAATGAGCAGTTCTTC.

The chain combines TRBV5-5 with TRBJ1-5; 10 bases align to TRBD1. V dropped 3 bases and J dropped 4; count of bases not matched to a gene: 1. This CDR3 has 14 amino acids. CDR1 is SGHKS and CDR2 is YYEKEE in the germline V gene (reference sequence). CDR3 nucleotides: TGTGCCAGCAGCTCGGACAGGGGGAATCAGCCCCAGCATTTT. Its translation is CASSSDRGNQPQHF.

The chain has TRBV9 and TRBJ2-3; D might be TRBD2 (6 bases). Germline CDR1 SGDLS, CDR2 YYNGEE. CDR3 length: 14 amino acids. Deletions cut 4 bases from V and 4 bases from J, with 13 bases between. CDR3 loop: CASSSRTGADTQYF. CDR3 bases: TGTGCCAGCAGCTCCCGGACGGGAGCAGATACGCAGTATTTT.

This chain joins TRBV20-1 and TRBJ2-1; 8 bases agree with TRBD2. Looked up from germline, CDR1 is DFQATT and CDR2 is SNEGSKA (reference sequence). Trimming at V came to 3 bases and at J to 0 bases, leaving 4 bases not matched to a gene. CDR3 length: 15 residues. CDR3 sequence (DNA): TGCAGTGCTAGTCGGCTAGCGGGCTCCTACAATGAGCAGTTCTTC. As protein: CSASRLAGSYNEQFF.

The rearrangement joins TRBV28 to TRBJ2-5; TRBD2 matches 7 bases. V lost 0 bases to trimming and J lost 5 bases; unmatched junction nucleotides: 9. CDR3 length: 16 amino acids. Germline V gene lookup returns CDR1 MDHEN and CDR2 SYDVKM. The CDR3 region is CASSLWPSGKRETQYF. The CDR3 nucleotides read TGTGCCAGCAGTTTATGGCCTAGCGGTAAAAGGGAGACCCAGTACTTC.

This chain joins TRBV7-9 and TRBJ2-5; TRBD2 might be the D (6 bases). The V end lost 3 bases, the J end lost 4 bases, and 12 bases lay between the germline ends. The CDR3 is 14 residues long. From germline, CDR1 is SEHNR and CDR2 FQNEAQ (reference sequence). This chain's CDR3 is CASSFGLGGETQYF. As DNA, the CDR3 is TGTGCCAGCAGCTTCGGTCTCGGGGGAGAGACCCAGTACTTC. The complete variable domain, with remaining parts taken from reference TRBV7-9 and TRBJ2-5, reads DTGVSQNPRHKITKRGQNVTFRCDPISEHNRLYWYRQTLGQGPEFLTYFQNEAQLEKSRLLSDRFSAERPKGSFSTLEIQRTEQGDSAMYLCASSFGLGGETQYFGPGTRLLVL.

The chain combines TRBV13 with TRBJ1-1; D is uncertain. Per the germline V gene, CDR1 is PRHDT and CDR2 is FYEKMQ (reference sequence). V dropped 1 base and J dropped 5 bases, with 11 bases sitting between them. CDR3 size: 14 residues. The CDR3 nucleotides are TGTGCCAGCAGCTTAGACGGCAGGAAAACTGAAGCTTTCTTT. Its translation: CASSLDGRKTEAFF.

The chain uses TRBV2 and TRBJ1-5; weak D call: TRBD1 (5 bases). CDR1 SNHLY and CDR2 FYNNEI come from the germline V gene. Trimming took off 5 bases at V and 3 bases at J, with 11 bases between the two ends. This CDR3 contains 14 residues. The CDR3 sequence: CASSTGTNNQPQHF. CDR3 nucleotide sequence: TGTGCCAGCAGTACCGGGACTAACAATCAGCCCCAGCATTTT.

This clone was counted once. This chain's CDR3 is CASSQGGAETQYF. The CDR3 DNA sequence: TGTGCCAGCAGCCAAGGTGGGGCGGAGACCCAGTACTTC. The V and J genes are TRBV3-1 (or the pseudogene TRBV3-2) and TRBJ2-5; possibly TRBD1 for D (5 bases). This CDR3 spans 13 amino acids. Trimming removed 1 base from V and 5 bases from J, with 8 bases in between. Looked up from germline, CDR1 is LGHDT and CDR2 is YNNKEL (reference sequence).